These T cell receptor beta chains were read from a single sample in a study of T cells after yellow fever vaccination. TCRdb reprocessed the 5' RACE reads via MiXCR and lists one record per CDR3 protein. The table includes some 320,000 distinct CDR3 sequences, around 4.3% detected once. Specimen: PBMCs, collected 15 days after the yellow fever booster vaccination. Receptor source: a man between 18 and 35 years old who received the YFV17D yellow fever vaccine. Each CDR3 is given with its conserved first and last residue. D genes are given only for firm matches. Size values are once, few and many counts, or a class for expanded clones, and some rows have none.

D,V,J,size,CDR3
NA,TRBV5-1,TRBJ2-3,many,CASSLVSPDTQYF
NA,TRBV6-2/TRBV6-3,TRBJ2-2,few,CASSYVRGSGELFF
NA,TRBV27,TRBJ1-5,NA,CASGRGGIQPQHF
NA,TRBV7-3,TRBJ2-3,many,CASSSGQPTDTQYF
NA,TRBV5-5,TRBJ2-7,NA,CASSPQVSYEQYF
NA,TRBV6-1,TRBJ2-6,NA,CASKAGVGSGANVLTF
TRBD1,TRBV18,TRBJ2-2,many,CASSPGPGQEITGELFF
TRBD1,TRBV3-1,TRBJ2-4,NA,CASSQRVGTGELGGKNIQYF
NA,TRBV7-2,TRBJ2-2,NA,CASSFQGGELFF
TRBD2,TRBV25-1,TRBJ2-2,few,CASSDRSPGGGDNTGELFF
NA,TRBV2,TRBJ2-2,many,CAGGVTGELFF
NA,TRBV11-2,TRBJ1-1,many,CASSLIRGTDTEAFF
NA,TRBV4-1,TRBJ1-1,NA,CASSQEPGLGTEAFF
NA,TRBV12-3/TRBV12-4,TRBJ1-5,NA,CASSYGDNQPQHF
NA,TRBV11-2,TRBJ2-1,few,CASSLWGEVEQFF
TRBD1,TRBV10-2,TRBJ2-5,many,CASNQQGRETQYF
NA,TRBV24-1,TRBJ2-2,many,CATSDRTDNTGELFF
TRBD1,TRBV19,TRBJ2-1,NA,CASRKTGTGNNEQFF
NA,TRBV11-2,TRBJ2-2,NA,CASSFPNRALANTGELFF
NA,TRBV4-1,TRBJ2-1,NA,CASSQVWVLATYNEQFF
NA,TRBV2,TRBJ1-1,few,CASSEERNTEAFF
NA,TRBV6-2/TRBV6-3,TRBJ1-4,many,CASSYFPRDGNEKLFF
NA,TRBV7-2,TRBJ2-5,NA,CASSLQERETQYF
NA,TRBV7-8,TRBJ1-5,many,CASSLASTGTSGPQHF
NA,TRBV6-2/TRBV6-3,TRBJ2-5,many,CASRQTGEAQYF